This T cell receptor (beta chain) comes out of a study of blood T cell repertoires in COVID-19. Participants reported their clinical history, and cohort assignment relied on those reports. V was trimmed by 1 base and J by 1 base, leaving 5 bases between them. CDR3 length equals 13 residues. Per the germline V gene, CDR1 is SGHVS and CDR2 is FQNEAQ. Libraries were prepared by immunoSEQ multiplex PCR; TCRdb keeps only in-frame clonotypes and omits some of them. The sample carries 360,000 or so clones, less than 90% recorded once. This chain connects TRBV7-8 to TRBJ2-7; no definite D call. The sample taken for sequencing was PBMCs or T cells enriched from blood (not recorded which). The origin of this receptor is a woman aged 45-65 years who had recovered from COVID-19. The CDR3 DNA sequence: TGTGCCAGCAGCTTAGGTTTATCCTACGAGCAGTACTTC. It translates to CASSLGLSYEQYF. The entire variable domain, with the rest obtained from reference TRBV7-8 and TRBJ2-7, is as follows: GAGVSQSPRYKVAKRGQDVALRCDPISGHVSLFWYQQALGQGPEFLTYFQNEAQLDKSGLPSDRFFAERPEGSVSTLKIQRTQQEDSAVYLCASSLGLSYEQYFGPGTRLTVT.